This T cell receptor (beta chain) appears in the sequencing data of a study of cytomegalovirus exposure and HLA in healthy donors. As for this clone: Its target is unknown.

This CDR3 has 16 amino acids. V was cut by 1 base and J by 3 bases, with 12 bases left in between. Germline V lookup: CDR1 LNHDA, CDR2 SQIVND (reference sequence). This PCR relied on a set of 60 Vbeta primers and 13 Jbeta primers. Only in-frame clones appear in the TCRdb table, and some are missing; sequencing was by immunoSEQ multiplex PCR. The sample yields more than 15,000 clones, under 85% seen once. Overall study results and limits: In a later analysis, HLA-C alleles had the fewest associated TCRs, DRB1 alleles the most.

The source is a human donor in good health. The chain couples TRBV19 to TRBJ2-2; D uncertain. Material for sequencing was PBMCs. The CDR3 region has the DNA TGTGCCAGTAGTATAGGCCCCGGAAGCGACACCGGGGAGCTGTTTTTT. Encoded protein: CASSIGPGSDTGELFF. Supplemented by reference TRBV19 and TRBJ2-2, the full variable domain reads DGGITQSPKYLFRKEGQNVTLSCEQNLNHDAMYWYRQDPGQGLRLIYYSQIVNDFQKGDIAEGYSVSREKKESFPLTVTSAQKNPTAFYLCASSIGPGSDTGELFFGEGSRLTVL.